The 30 T cell receptor beta chains listed next were all sequenced from one sample in a study of T cell changes during pregnancy in multiple sclerosis. Using immunoSEQ multiplex PCR, the repertoire was profiled, and TCRdb retains in-frame clones only, with some absent. The sample holds about 64,000 clones, 96% seen once. Specimen: CD8+ T cells from peripheral blood mononuclear cells, collected after pregnancy. These receptors were obtained from a female donor with multiple sclerosis, enrolled in a pregnancy study.

The J gene is TRBJ2-1, the V gene TRBV10-3, with D unclear. This CDR3 has 13 amino acids. Trimming left V 6 bases short and J 4 bases short, with 10 bases between. Germline CDR1 reads ENHRY; CDR2 reads SYGVKD. The CDR3 DNA is TGTGCCATCAGGACTTCGGAGTACAATGAGCAGTTCTTC. Protein sequence: CAIRTSEYNEQFF.

The V and J genes are TRBV5-8 and TRBJ2-1; TRBD2 agrees at 12 bases. This CDR3 comprises 16 residues. Germline CDR1 reads SGHTS; CDR2 reads YDEGEE. J lost 5 bases, V lost 2 bases, and 5 bases had no gene match. Here the CDR3 reads CASSFRLAGAHNEQFF. The CDR3 DNA follows: TGTGCCAGCAGCTTCCGACTAGCGGGAGCCCACAATGAGCAGTTCTTC. Together with reference TRBV5-8 and TRBJ2-1, the CDR3 gives the full variable domain: EAGVTQSPTHLIKTRGQQATLRCSPISGHTSVYWYQQALGLGLQFLLWYDEGEERNRGNFPPRFSGRQFPNYSSELNVNALELEDSALYLCASSFRLAGAHNEQFFGPGTRLTVL.

CDR3 nucleotides: TGTGCCAGTAGTCCAGCGAGCGGGGCCCACTCCTACAATGAGCAGTTCTTC. Translated: CASSPASGAHSYNEQFF. The chain is built from TRBV19 and TRBJ2-1, with 7 bases aligning to TRBD2. Germline values: CDR1 LNHDA, CDR2 SQIVND (reference sequence). J lost 0 bases, V lost 5 bases, and 10 bases had no gene match. CDR3 length: 17 amino acids.

This clone appeared once. V is TRBV9 and J is TRBJ2-1; 11 bases align to TRBD2. Germline values: CDR1 SGDLS, CDR2 YYNGEE. The CDR3 spans 16 residues. V lost 2 bases, J lost 9 bases, and 10 bases stayed unmatched. The CDR3 nucleotides read TGTGCCAGCAGCGTTAGCGGGAGGGTGGATTACGGTGAGCAGTTCTTC. This sequence encodes CASSVSGRVDYGEQFF.

V is TRBV6-5 and J is TRBJ2-1, with 8 nucleotides matching TRBD1. This CDR3 is built from 15 residues. Germline CDR1 and CDR2: MNHEY and SVGAGI. The V and J ends lost 5 bases and 6 bases, in that order; junction bases with no gene match: 9. CDR3 sequence (DNA): TGTGCCAGCAGTGCCCCGACAGGGGCCCCCAATGAGCAGTTCTTC. It encodes CASSAPTGAPNEQFF.

The chain is built from TRBV28 and TRBJ2-1, with a tentative D call TRBD2 (5 bases). Germline CDR1 and CDR2: MDHEN and SYDVKM. The CDR3 totals 12 residues. The germline V and J ends were trimmed by 11 bases and 9 bases, with 17 bases remaining between them. The CDR3 loop reads CAGGLDRGEQFF. The CDR3 coding sequence is TGTGCCGGCGGGCTAGATAGAGGTGAGCAGTTCTTC.

The J gene is TRBJ1-2, the V gene TRBV27, with D unclear. The CDR3 loop spans 13 amino acids. Trimming took off 6 bases at V and 2 bases at J, with 10 bases between the two ends. The germline gives CDR1 MNHEY, CDR2 SMNVEV (reference sequence). CDR3 nucleotides: TGTGCCAGCAGCCCGGGGAGGAACTATGGCTACACCTTC. The encoded protein is CASSPGRNYGYTF.

The chain joins TRBV7-9 to TRBJ2-1; 11 bases align to TRBD2. This CDR3 has 15 residues. CDR1 SEHNR and CDR2 FQNEAQ come from the germline V gene (reference sequence). With 5 bases clipped from V and 4 bases from J, the junction kept 4 bases outside the gene matches. CDR3: CASSPRLAGYNEQFF. For the CDR3, the DNA is TGTGCCAGCAGCCCTAGACTAGCGGGGTACAATGAGCAGTTCTTC.

The chain links TRBV5-1 to TRBJ2-7, with 7 positions matching TRBD2. This CDR3 is 13 amino acids long. CDR1 is SGHRS and CDR2 is YFSETQ in the germline V gene. J was trimmed by 1 base and V by 2 bases; bases with no gene match: 0. The CDR3 DNA sequence: TGCGCCAGCAGCTTTAGCGGGTCCTACGAGCAGTACTTC. It specifies CASSFSGSYEQYF.

The rearrangement joins TRBV27 to TRBJ2-7; tentatively, D is TRBD1 (6 bases). This CDR3 comprises 14 residues. V was clipped by 3 bases and J by 1 base, with 10 bases between them. Germline-derived CDR1 and CDR2 are MNHEY and SMNVEV (reference sequence). CDR3 amino acids: CASSFLDRSYEQYF. Here the CDR3 DNA reads TGTGCCAGCAGTTTCCTTGACAGGTCCTACGAGCAGTACTTC.

The J gene is TRBJ1-1, the V gene TRBV29-1; 10 nucleotides line up with TRBD1. CDR1 and CDR2 from the germline V gene are SQVTM and ANQGSEA. Trimming removed 7 bases from V and 4 bases from J; junction bases left unmatched: 12. The CDR3 runs to 15 residues. The CDR3 reads CSGHRDRGRSTEAFF. The CDR3 region has the DNA TGCAGCGGCCACCGGGACAGGGGTAGGAGCACTGAAGCTTTCTTT. The complete variable domain, with remaining parts taken from reference TRBV29-1 and TRBJ1-1, reads SAVISQKPSRDICQRGTSLTIQCQVDSQVTMMFWYRQQPGQSLTLIATANQGSEATYESGFVIDKFPISRPNLTFSTLTVSNMSPEDSSIYLCSGHRDRGRSTEAFFGQGTRLTVV.

The chain is built from TRBV5-6 and TRBJ1-5, with 7 positions matching TRBD1. V lost 4 bases and J lost 4; bases outside the gene matches: 2. CDR1 is SGHDT, CDR2 YYEEEE, per germline. This CDR3 comprises 13 residues. This CDR3 reads CASSQGVNQPQHF. In nucleotides, the CDR3 is TGTGCCAGCAGCCAGGGGGTGAATCAGCCCCAGCATTTT. Full variable domain (missing parts from reference TRBV5-6 and TRBJ1-5): DAGVTQSPTHLIKTRGQQVTLRCSPKSGHDTVSWYQQALGQGPQFIFQYYEEEERQRGNFPDRFSGHQFPNYSSELNVNALLLGDSALYLCASSQGVNQPQHFGDGTRLSIL.

The J gene is TRBJ1-1, the V gene TRBV7-9; 7 bases match TRBD1. Germline V gene sequence: CDR1 SEHNR, CDR2 FQNEAQ (reference sequence). Trimming at V came to 2 bases and at J to 5 bases, leaving 11 bases not matched to a gene. This CDR3 has 16 amino acids. In nucleotides, the CDR3 is TGTGCCAGCAGCTTACCCCGACAGGGAGTGGGAACTGAAGCTTTCTTT. Protein sequence: CASSLPRQGVGTEAFF. The whole variable domain, filled in from reference TRBV7-9 and TRBJ1-1, reads DTGVSQNPRHKITKRGQNVTFRCDPISEHNRLYWYRQTLGQGPEFLTYFQNEAQLEKSRLLSDRFSAERPKGSFSTLEIQRTEQGDSAMYLCASSLPRQGVGTEAFFGQGTRLTVV.

The chain uses TRBV28 and TRBJ1-1; D remains unclear. The CDR3 extends over 13 amino acids. Per the germline V gene, CDR1 is MDHEN and CDR2 is SYDVKM. The V and J ends lost 0 bases and 6 bases respectively, with 8 bases between them. CDR3 region: CASSLWWEAEAFF. Written as DNA, the CDR3 is TGTGCCAGCAGTTTATGGTGGGAGGCTGAAGCTTTCTTT.

The chain uses TRBV7-2 and TRBJ2-5; tentatively, D is TRBD2 (5 bases). The CDR3 length is 18 residues. V lost 0 bases and J 2 bases, leaving 19 bases between the germline ends. CDR1 is SGHTA and CDR2 is FQGNSA in the germline V gene. CDR3 sequence (DNA): TGTGCCAGCAGCTTAGCGGGCCGCGGACTTGAATTGCAAGAGACCCAGTACTTC. This gives the protein CASSLAGRGLELQETQYF.

The chain recombines TRBV19 with TRBJ2-1; the D is unclear. There are 12 residues in the CDR3. Germline CDR1 LNHDA, CDR2 SQIVND (reference sequence). V lost 11 bases, J lost 7 bases, and 15 bases lay in between. The CDR3 sequence is CAVGSPLNEQFF. The DNA for the CDR3 is TGTGCCGTGGGCAGTCCTCTAAATGAGCAGTTCTTC.

The V gene is TRBV2, the J gene TRBJ1-1; TRBD1 aligns across 7 bases. Trimming removed 6 bases from V and 7 bases from J; junction bases left unmatched: 5. This CDR3 region has 12 residues. In germline, CDR1 is SNHLY, CDR2 FYNNEI. The CDR3 region is CASRIGTDEAFF. CDR3 bases: TGTGCCAGCAGGATAGGGACAGATGAAGCTTTCTTT.

The rearrangement links TRBV28 to TRBJ1-5; D not resolved. Trimming took 2 bases from V and 3 from J, leaving 8 bases between them. The germline V gene encodes CDR1 MDHEN and CDR2 SYDVKM. This CDR3 contains 14 residues. This CDR3 reads CASSLEQLNQPQHF. DNA of the CDR3: TGTGCCAGCAGTTTAGAACAGCTCAATCAGCCCCAGCATTTT. The whole variable domain, filled in from reference TRBV28 and TRBJ1-5, reads DVKVTQSSRYLVKRTGEKVFLECVQDMDHENMFWYRQDPGLGLRLIYFSYDVKMKEKGDIPEGYSVSREKKERFSLILESASTNQTSMYLCASSLEQLNQPQHFGDGTRLSIL.

The rearrangement joins TRBV27 to TRBJ2-4, with a weak D call TRBD1 (6 bases). This CDR3 region has 13 residues. V was clipped by 6 bases and J by 7 bases, with 13 bases between them. In germline, CDR1 is MNHEY, CDR2 SMNVEV (reference sequence). The CDR3 region is CASSKTGFNIQYF. For the CDR3, the DNA is TGTGCCAGCAGCAAAACAGGGTTCAACATTCAGTACTTC.

This clone was counted a single time. CDR3 sequence (DNA): TGTGCCAGCAGCTTTTCAAGGACAGGGGGCGATGAAAAACTGTTTTTT. Amino acid sequence: CASSFSRTGGDEKLFF. J is TRBJ1-4 and V is TRBV7-9; 11 bases line up with TRBD1. Trimming cost V 3 bases and J 6 bases; bases outside gene matches: 6. The length of the CDR3 is 16 residues. Looked up from germline, CDR1 is SEHNR and CDR2 is FQNEAQ (reference sequence).

This clone was detected only once. This chain connects TRBV7-9 to TRBJ2-2; weak D call: TRBD1 (6 bases). Trimming removed 4 bases from V and 6 bases from J, with 15 bases in between. Germline assignment: CDR1 SEHNR and CDR2 FQNEAQ (reference sequence). The CDR3 has 15 amino acids. In DNA form, the CDR3 reads TGTGCCAGCAGCTCCGGGACAACAGACTCCGGGGAGCTGTTTTTT. Translated, it gives CASSSGTTDSGELFF.

The CDR3 DNA reads as TGTGCCAGCAACCCCTCTGATTACCTAGCGGGAGACACCGGGGAGCTGTTTTTT. It yields the protein CASNPSDYLAGDTGELFF. The chain couples TRBV9 to TRBJ2-2; 10 positions match TRBD2. Germline loops: CDR1 SGDLS, CDR2 YYNGEE. There are 18 residues in the CDR3. The V and J ends lost 6 bases and 3 bases, in that order; junction bases with no gene match: 14.

The gene calls are TRBV29-1 and TRBJ1-1; D is possibly TRBD1 (5 bases). CDR1 and CDR2 from the germline V gene are SQVTM and ANQGSEA. Deletions cut 4 bases from V and 7 bases from J, with 19 bases between. The CDR3 has 14 amino acids. The CDR3 reads CSVVRQVRGFEAFF. The CDR3, as DNA: TGCAGCGTTGTTCGGCAAGTTAGGGGCTTTGAAGCTTTCTTT.

This chain joins TRBV6-1 and TRBJ1-2; no reliable D call. Trimming took off 6 bases at V and 3 bases at J, with 8 bases between the two ends. The CDR3 is 12 residues long. The germline V gene encodes CDR1 MNHNS and CDR2 SASEGT. The CDR3 protein is CASSEWYYGYTF. Written as DNA, the CDR3 is TGTGCCAGCAGCGAGTGGTACTATGGCTACACCTTC.

The DNA for the CDR3 is TGTGCCAGCAGTAAACTAGCGGACGACTACGAGCAGTACTTC. Its protein product is CASSKLADDYEQYF. The V call is TRBV2, the J call TRBJ2-7; 8 bases line up with TRBD2. Unmatched junction bases numbered 6, after V lost 5 bases and J lost 3 bases. CDR3 length: 14 residues. Germline V gives CDR1 SNHLY, CDR2 FYNNEI.

V usage is TRBV2 and J usage is TRBJ2-2; D call uncertain. Deletions cut 11 bases from V and 3 bases from J, with 19 bases between. The CDR3 runs 15 residues. Germline CDR1 SNHLY, CDR2 FYNNEI. The CDR3 DNA reads as TGTGCCGCCCTGTTGAAGCCTCCATACACCGGGGAGCTGTTTTTT. Its translation: CAALLKPPYTGELFF.

The genes are TRBV28 and TRBJ2-3; 7 nucleotides match TRBD2. CDR1 is MDHEN and CDR2 is SYDVKM in the germline V gene. The CDR3 spans 15 residues. The V segment lost 3 bases and the J segment 3 bases; nucleotides outside the gene matches: 6. The CDR3 nucleotides are TGTGCCAGCAGTTTGGGGGAGGGCCGGACAGATACGCAGTATTTT. Translating gives CASSLGEGRTDTQYF.

The gene calls are TRBV4-2 and TRBJ2-1; 9 bases map to TRBD2. J was trimmed by 1 base and V by 4 bases; bases with no gene match: 14. This CDR3 has 19 residues. Looked up from germline, CDR1 is LGHNA and CDR2 is YNFKEQ. The chain's CDR3 is CASSRRIMAGGLSYNEQFF. CDR3 coding DNA: TGTGCCAGCAGCCGGAGGATAATGGCGGGAGGGTTATCCTACAATGAGCAGTTCTTC.

The chain links TRBV6-1 to TRBJ2-1; D uncertain. Trimming left V 1 base short and J 0 bases short, with 7 bases between. The V gene's germline CDR1 is MNHNS and CDR2 SASEGT. The CDR3 extends over 15 amino acids. The CDR3 coding sequence is TGTGCCAGCAGTGAAGACGAGAGCTCCTACAATGAGCAGTTCTTC. Residues: CASSEDESSYNEQFF.

In this sample, this clone turned up once. The V call is TRBV29-1, the J call TRBJ2-7, with 8 positions matching TRBD1. Unmatched junction bases numbered 7, after V lost 6 bases and J lost 3 bases. The CDR3 extends over 13 amino acids. Germline V gene lookup returns CDR1 SQVTM and CDR2 ANQGSEA. CDR3 coding DNA: TGCAGCGTCCCCGGACAGGGTCTCTACGAGCAGTACTTC. This sequence encodes CSVPGQGLYEQYF.